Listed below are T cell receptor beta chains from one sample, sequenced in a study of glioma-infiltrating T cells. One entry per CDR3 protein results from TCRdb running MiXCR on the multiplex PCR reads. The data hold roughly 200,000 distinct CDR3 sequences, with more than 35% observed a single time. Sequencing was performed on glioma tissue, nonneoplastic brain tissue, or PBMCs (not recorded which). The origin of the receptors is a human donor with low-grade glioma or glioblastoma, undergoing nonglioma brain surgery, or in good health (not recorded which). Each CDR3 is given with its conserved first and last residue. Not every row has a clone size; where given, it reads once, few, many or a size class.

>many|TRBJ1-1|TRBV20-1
CSADLGQATEAFF
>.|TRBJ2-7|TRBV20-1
CIAPPPLSGRGPYEQYF
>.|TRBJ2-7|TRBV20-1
CSARDRQGERYNEQYF
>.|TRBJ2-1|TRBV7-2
CASRSTSGSGDEQFF
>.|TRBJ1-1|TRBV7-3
CASSPDGLKTEAFF
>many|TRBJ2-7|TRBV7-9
CASSVTGIEQYF
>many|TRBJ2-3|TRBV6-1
CASRGRANTDTQYF
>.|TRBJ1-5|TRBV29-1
CSAIDREPQQQHF
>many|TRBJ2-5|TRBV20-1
CSARASGTSGTGVETQYF
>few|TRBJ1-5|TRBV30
CAWICRLPQHF
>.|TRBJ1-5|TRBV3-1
CASGQEGRIQPQHF
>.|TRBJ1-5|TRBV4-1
CASSQERRESSGEPQPQHF
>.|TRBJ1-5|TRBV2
CASTRQDSNHPQHF
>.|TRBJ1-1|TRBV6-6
CASRGVGSGNTEAFF
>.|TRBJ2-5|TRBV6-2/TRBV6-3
CVSNTLEEGQETQYF
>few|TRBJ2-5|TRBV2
CASRDRGLGKTQYF
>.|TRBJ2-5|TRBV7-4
CASSPYPQPAPPMETQYF
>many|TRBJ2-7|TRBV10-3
CAISDSSYEQYF
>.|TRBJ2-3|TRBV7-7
CASSRAGVTDTQYF
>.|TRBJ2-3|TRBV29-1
CSVRQVGDTQYF
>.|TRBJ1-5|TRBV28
CASPVWTDNQPQHF
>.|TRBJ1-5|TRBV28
CVSSRDRGTQPQHF
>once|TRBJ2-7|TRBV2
CASIPRISYEQYF
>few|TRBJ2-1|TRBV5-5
CASSFYRDVYEQFF
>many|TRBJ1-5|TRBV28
CASSLGRQPQHF
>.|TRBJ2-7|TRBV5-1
CASSPEDIAFEQYF
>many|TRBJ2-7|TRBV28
CASSFSRVPYEQYF
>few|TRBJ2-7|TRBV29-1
CSVMITYEQYF
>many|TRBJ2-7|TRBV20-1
CSASPLTSGAYEQYF
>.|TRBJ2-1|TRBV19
CASRRLDGPVGYNEQFF
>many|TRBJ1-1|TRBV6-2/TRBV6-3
CASSYRLNTEAFF
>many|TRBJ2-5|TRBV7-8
CASSLASSETQYF
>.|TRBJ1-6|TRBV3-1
CASSQAQKRGDNSPLHF
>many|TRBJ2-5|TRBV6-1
CASSLRTSGRVGGAQYF
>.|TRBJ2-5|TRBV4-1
CASSQVEQGSQETQHF
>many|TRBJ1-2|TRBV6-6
CASSYGQEVNYGYTF
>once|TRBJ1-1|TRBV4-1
CASGTGLEAFF
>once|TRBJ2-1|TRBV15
CATEGGPRNNEQSF
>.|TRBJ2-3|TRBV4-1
CASSQVPTSGDTQYF
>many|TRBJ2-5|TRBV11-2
CASSAVASGMETQYF
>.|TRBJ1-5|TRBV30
CAWSKGADKPQHF
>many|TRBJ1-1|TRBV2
CASSEALNTEAFF
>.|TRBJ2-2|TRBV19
CASRQGGKAGELFF
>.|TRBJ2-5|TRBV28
CASSLGGTETQYF
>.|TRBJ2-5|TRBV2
CASSVLPEGETQYF
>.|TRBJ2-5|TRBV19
CASSTTPYEETQYF
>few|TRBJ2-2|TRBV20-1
CSARQRLAGGQTGDRELFF
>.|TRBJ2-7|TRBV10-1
CASSSGQGIGSEQYF
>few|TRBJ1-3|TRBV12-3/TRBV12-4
CASRLGTDGNTIYF